Sequencing of this T cell receptor (beta chain) was carried out in a study of post-analysis software for immune sequencing data. About the research overall: Relapsing-remitting, secondary progressive and progressive-relapsing multiple sclerosis courses were included.

Study conclusions and caveats: When patients were compared with controls, a handful of TRBV segments were more frequent, TRBV5-6, TRBV5-1 and TRBV20-1 among them. A significant reduction in normalized Chao1 diversity was observed in multiple sclerosis patients versus controls.

Germline V gives CDR1 DFQATT, CDR2 SNEGSKA (reference sequence). The CDR3 spans 13 residues. V lost 4 bases to trimming and J lost 2 bases, with 6 bases between them. Unique molecular identifiers were carried by the TCR beta cDNA libraries. MiXCR, applied by TCRdb to the PCR reads, yields one record per CDR3 protein. The repertoire holds 820,000 or so distinct CDR3 sequences, with about 57% as singletons. This clonotype has only a few counts. The antigen is undetermined. This TCR was recovered from a girl aged 10-17 years with multiple sclerosis. V gene TRBV20-1 combines with J gene TRBJ2-6; a possible D gene is TRBD1 (6 bases). The sequenced sample consisted of blood. Here the CDR3 DNA reads TGCAGTGCTAAGGGGGCTGGGGCCAACGTCCTGACTTTC. Translated, it gives CSAKGAGANVLTF.